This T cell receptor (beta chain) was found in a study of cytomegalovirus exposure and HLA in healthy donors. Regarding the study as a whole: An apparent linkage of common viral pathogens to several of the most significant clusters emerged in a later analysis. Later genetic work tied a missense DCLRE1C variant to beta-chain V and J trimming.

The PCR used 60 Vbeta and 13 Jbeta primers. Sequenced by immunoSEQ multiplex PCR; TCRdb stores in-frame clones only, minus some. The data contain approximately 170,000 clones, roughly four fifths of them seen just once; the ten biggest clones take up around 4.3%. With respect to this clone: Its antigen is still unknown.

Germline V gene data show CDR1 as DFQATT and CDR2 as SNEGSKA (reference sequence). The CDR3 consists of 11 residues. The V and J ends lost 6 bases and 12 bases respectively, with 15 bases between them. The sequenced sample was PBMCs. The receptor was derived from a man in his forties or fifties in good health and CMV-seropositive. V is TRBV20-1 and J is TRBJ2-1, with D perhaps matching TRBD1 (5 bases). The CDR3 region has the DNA TGCAGTGCGCCACAGGAAAGTATGCAGTTCTTC. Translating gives CSAPQESMQFF.